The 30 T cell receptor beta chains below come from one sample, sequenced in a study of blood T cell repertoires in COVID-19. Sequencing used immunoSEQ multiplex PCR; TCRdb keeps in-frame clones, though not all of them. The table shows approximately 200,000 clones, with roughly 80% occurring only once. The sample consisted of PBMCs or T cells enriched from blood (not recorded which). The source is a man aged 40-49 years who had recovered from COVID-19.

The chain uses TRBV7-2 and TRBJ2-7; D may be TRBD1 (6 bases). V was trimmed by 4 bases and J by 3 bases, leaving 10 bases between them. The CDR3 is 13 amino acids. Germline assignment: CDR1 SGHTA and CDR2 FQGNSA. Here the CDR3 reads CASSSIQGYEQYF. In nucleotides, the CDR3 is TGTGCCAGCAGCTCTATACAGGGCTACGAGCAGTACTTC.

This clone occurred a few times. CDR3 in DNA: TGTGCCACCAGCAGAGATCAGAGAGGGCGGGTAGAAAACATTCAGTACTTC. This codes for CATSRDQRGRVENIQYF. The chain joins TRBV15 to TRBJ2-4; the D gene is possibly TRBD2 (5 bases). This CDR3 is built from 17 residues. V was pared by 0 bases and J by 5 bases, with 17 bases between. The germline gives CDR1 LNHNV, CDR2 YYDKDF (reference sequence).

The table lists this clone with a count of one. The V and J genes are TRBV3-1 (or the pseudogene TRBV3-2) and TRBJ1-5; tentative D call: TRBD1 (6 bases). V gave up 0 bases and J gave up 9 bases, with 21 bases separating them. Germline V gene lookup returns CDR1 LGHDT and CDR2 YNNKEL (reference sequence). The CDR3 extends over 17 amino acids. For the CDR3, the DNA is TGTGCCAGCAGCCAAGATCTGAATCCGGCAGGGGAATGGCCCCAGCATTTT. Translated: CASSQDLNPAGEWPQHF.

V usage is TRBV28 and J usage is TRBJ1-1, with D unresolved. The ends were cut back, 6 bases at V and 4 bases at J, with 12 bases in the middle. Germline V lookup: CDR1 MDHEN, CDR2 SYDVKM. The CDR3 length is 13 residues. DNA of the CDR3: TGTGCCAGCAGCCCCCAGATATTCACTGAAGCTTTCTTT. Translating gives CASSPQIFTEAFF.

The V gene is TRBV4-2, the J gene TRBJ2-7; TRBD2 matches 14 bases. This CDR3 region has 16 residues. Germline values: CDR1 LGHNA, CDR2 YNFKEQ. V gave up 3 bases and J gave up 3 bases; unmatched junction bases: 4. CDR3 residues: CASSHPGLAGVYEQYF. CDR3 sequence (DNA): TGTGCCAGCAGCCACCCGGGACTAGCGGGGGTCTACGAGCAGTACTTC.

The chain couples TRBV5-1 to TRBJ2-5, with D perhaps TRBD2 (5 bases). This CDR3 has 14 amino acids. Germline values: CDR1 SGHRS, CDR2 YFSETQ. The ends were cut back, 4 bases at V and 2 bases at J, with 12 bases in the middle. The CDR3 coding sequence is TGCGCCAGCAGCGAACCTCGAGGGCAAGAGACCCAGTACTTC. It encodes CASSEPRGQETQYF.

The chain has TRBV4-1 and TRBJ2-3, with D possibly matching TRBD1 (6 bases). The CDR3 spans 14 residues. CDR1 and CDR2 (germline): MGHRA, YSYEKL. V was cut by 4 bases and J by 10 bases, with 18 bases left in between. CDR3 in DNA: TGCGCCAGCAGCCCGACATCTGGGGGCTTCCCGCAGTATTTT. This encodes CASSPTSGGFPQYF.

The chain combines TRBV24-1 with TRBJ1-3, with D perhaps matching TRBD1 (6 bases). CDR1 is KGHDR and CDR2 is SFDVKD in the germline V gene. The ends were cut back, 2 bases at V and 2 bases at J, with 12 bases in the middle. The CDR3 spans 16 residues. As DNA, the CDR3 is TGTGCCACCAGTGATTATAAGGGGGGGACTGGAAACACCATATATTTT. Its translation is CATSDYKGGTGNTIYF.

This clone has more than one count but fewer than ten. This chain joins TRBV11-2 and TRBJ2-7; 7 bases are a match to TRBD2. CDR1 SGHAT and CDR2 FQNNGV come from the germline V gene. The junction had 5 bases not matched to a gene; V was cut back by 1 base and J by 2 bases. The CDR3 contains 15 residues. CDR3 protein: CASSLVTSWAYEQYF. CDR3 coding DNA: TGTGCCAGCAGCTTAGTGACTAGCTGGGCCTACGAGCAGTACTTC.

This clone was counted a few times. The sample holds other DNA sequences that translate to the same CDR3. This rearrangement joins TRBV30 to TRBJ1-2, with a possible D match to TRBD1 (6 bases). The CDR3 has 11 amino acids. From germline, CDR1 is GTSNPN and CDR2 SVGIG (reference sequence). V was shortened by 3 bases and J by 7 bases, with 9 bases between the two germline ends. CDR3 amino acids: CAWRTGLGYTF. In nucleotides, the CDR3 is TGTGCCTGGAGGACAGGTCTTGGCTACACCTTC.

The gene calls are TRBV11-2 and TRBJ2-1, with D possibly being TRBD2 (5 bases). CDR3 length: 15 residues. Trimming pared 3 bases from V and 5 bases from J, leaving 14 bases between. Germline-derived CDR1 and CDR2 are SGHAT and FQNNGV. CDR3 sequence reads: CASSFLAGSNNEQFF. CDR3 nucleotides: TGTGCCAGCAGCTTCCTAGCCGGGTCGAACAATGAGCAGTTCTTC.

The CDR3 DNA is TGTGCCAGCAGCGAGAAGGGACATCAGGCTTACACCGGGGAGCTGTTTTTT. Translated: CASSEKGHQAYTGELFF. The V call is TRBV9, the J call TRBJ2-2; D might be TRBD1 (6 bases). Germline values: CDR1 SGDLS, CDR2 YYNGEE. Trimming took 3 bases from V and 3 from J, leaving 18 bases between them. The CDR3 has 17 amino acids.

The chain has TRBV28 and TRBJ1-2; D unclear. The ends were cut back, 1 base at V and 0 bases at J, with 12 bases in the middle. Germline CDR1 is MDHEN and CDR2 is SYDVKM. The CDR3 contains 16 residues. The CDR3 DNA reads TGTGCCAGCAGTTTATCGGTAAAGCTCTCTAACTATGGCTACACCTTC. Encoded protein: CASSLSVKLSNYGYTF.

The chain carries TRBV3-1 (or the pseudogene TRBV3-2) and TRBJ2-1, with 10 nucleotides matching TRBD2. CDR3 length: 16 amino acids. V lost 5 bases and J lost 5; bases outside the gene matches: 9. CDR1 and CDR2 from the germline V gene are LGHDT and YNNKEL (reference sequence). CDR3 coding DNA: TGTGCCAGCAGCTCCAGGCTAGCGGGGGAAGACAATGAGCAGTTCTTC. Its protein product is CASSSRLAGEDNEQFF.

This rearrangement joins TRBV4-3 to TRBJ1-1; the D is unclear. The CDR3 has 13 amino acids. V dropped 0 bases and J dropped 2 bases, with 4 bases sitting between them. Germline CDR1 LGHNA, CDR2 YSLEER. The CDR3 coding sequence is TGCGCCAGCAGCCAAGATCCTAACACTGAAGCTTTCTTT. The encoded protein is CASSQDPNTEAFF.

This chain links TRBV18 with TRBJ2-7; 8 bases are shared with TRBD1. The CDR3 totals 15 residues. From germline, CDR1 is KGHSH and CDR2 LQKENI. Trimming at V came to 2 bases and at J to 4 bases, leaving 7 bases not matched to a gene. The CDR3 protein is CASSPNGQGKYEQYF. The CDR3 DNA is TGTGCCAGCTCACCAAATGGACAGGGTAAATACGAGCAGTACTTC.

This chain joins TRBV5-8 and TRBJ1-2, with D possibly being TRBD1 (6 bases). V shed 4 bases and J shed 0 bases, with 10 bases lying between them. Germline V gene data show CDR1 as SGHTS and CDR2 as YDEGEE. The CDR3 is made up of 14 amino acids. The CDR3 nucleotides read TGTGCCAGCAGCCGGGACAATACTAACTATGGCTACACCTTC. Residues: CASSRDNTNYGYTF.

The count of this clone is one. CDR3 bases: TGTGCCAGCAGCTTGGCCGGGACTAGAGACGAGCAGTACTTC. It is translated as CASSLAGTRDEQYF. V gene TRBV5-8 combines with J gene TRBJ2-7; 8 nucleotides line up with TRBD2. Germline lookup yields CDR1 SGHTS and CDR2 YDEGEE. The CDR3 spans 14 residues. Trimming at V came to 0 bases and at J to 5 bases, leaving 4 bases not matched to a gene.

CDR3 loop: CASSSGNRGLDTEAFF. Written as DNA, the CDR3 is TGTGCCAGCAGCTCAGGCAACAGGGGGCTAGACACTGAAGCTTTCTTT. This sequence joins TRBV11-2 and TRBJ1-1, with TRBD1 matching 9 bases. This CDR3 is built from 16 residues. The germline CDR1 and CDR2 sequences are SGHAT and FQNNGV. Losses at the gene ends were 4 bases for V and 3 bases for J; bases not matched to a gene: 9.

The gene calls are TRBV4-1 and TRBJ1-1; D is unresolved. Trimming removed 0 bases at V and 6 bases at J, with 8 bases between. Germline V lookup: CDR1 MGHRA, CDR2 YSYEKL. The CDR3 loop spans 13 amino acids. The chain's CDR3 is CASSQDRVAEAFF. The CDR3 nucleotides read TGCGCCAGCAGCCAAGATCGGGTTGCTGAAGCTTTCTTT.

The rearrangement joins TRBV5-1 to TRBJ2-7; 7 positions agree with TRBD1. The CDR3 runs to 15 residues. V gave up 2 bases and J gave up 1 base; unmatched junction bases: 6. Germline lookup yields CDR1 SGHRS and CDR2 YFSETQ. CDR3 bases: TGCGCCAGCAGCTTTAGAGGGGGCGCTTCCTACGAGCAGTACTTC. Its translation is CASSFRGGASYEQYF.

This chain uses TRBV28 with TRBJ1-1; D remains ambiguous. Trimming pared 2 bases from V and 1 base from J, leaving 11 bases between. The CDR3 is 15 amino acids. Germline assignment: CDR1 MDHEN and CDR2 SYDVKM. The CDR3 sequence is CASSLNSLKNTEAFF. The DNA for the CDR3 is TGTGCCAGCAGTTTAAACAGCTTGAAGAACACTGAAGCTTTCTTT.

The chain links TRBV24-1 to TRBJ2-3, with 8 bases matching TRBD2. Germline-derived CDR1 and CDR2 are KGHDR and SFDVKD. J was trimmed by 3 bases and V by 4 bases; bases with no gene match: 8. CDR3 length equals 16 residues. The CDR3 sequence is CATSDNPGGGTDTQYF. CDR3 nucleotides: TGTGCCACCAGTGACAACCCGGGAGGGGGGACAGATACGCAGTATTTT.

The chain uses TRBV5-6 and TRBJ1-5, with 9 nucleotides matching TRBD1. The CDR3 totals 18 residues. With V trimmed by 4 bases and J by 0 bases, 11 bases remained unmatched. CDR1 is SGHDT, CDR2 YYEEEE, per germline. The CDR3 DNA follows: TGTGCCAGCAGCAAACTACAGGGGGCCGACTTTAGCAATCAGCCCCAGCATTTT. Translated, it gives CASSKLQGADFSNQPQHF.

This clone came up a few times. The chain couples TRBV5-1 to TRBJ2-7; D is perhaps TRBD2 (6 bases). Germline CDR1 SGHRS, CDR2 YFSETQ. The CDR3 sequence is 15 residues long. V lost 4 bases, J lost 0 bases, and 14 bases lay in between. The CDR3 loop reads CASSRGGAYSYEQYF. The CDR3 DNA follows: TGCGCCAGCAGCCGTGGCGGGGCGTACTCCTACGAGCAGTACTTC.

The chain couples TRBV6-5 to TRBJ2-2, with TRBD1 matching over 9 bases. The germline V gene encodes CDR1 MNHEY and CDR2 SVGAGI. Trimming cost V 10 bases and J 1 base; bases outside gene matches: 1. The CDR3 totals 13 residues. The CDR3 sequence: CATDRGNTGELFF. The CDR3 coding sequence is TGTGCCACGGACAGGGGGAACACCGGGGAGCTGTTTTTT.

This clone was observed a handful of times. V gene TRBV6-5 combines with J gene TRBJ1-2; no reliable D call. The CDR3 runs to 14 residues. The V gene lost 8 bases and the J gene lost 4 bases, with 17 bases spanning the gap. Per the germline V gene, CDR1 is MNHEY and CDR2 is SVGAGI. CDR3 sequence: CASAVRVGSYGYTF. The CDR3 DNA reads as TGTGCCAGCGCCGTAAGGGTGGGGAGCTATGGCTACACCTTC.

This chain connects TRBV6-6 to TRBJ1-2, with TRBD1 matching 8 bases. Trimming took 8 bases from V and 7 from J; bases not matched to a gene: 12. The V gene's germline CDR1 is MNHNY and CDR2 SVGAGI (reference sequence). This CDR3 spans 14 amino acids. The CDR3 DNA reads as TGTGCCAGCGATGTTCCCCCAGGGGGCAGTGGCTACACCTTC. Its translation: CASDVPPGGSGYTF.

The CDR3 reads CASSKALELDQPQHF. Here the CDR3 DNA reads TGTGCCAGCAGCAAAGCGCTCGAGCTCGATCAGCCCCAGCATTTT. This chain uses TRBV21-1 with TRBJ1-5. TRBV21-1 is assigned pseudogene status. This CDR3 spans 15 amino acids.

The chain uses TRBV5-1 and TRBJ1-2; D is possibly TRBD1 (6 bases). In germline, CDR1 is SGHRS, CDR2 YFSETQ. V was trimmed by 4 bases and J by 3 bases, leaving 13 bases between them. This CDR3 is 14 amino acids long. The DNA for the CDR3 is TGCGCCAGCAGCCCCACAGGGTATGACTATGGCTACACCTTC. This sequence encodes CASSPTGYDYGYTF.